The entry that follows covers one T cell receptor (beta chain) sequence. This sample was taken from a study of T cell responses to AZD1222 COVID-19 vaccine. CDR3 length: 13 amino acids. With 2 bases removed from V and 9 bases from J, the gap between germline ends came to 13 bases. CDR1 and CDR2 (germline): SEHNR, FQNEAQ (reference sequence). Produced via immunoSEQ multiplex PCR; TCRdb's table is partial and in-frame only. This table has around 200,000 clones, approximately 86% appearing once. Sequencing used peripheral blood, obtained on day 0 of AZD1222 vaccination. The sequence was collected from an adult in good health. This chain uses TRBV7-9 with TRBJ1-1; D is unclear. The CDR3 region has the DNA TGTGCCAGCAGCTTACTCGGGGAGTTTAAAGCTTTCTTT. Its protein is CASSLLGEFKAFF. The variable domain in full, completed from reference TRBV7-9 and TRBJ1-1, reads DTGVSQNPRHKITKRGQNVTFRCDPISEHNRLYWYRQTLGQGPEFLTYFQNEAQLEKSRLLSDRFSAERPKGSFSTLEIQRTEQGDSAMYLCASSLLGEFKAFFGQGTRLTVV.